This entry lists 7 T cell receptor beta chains sequenced from one sample in a study of T cells expressing NK-cell markers. Reprocessing the 5' RACE reads, TCRdb reports a single entry for every CDR3 protein and omits DNA. Here the sample table reports about 460,000 distinct CDR3 sequences. Sample: blood T cells: a sorted CD56 or NKG2C T cell subset, CD4+ or CD8+ T cells, or bulk PBMC T cells (not recorded which). The receptors here all came from a woman aged 45-65 years in good health.

The chain couples TRBV20-1 to TRBJ2-1. Germline CDR1 is DFQATT and CDR2 is SNEGSKA (reference sequence). The CDR3 has 16 residues. The CDR3 reads CSAASSGEPLGNEQFF.

The chain carries TRBV20-1 and TRBJ2-3; TCRdb's D call, TRBD1, is unchecked because there is no DNA. This CDR3 contains 15 residues. Germline CDR1 reads DFQATT; CDR2 reads SNEGSKA (reference sequence). The CDR3 loop is CSAPGPSYGTDTQYF.

The J gene is TRBJ1-2, the V gene TRBV6-5; the TCRdb D gene call, TRBD1, has no DNA to confirm it. This CDR3 spans 13 amino acids. In germline, CDR1 is MNHEY, CDR2 SVGAGI. This CDR3 is CASSFTGAYGYTF.

V gene TRBV7-9 combines with J gene TRBJ1-1; TCRdb's D gene call, TRBD1, goes unchecked for lack of DNA. Germline CDR1 SEHNR, CDR2 FQNEAQ (reference sequence). The CDR3 contains 14 residues. This CDR3 reads CASIGTGQSIEAFF.

The chain has TRBV4-1 and TRBJ2-1; without DNA, the TCRdb call of TRBD1 cannot be checked. Germline values: CDR1 MGHRA, CDR2 YSYEKL. The CDR3 covers 17 residues. The CDR3 sequence: CASSQGRTRIPNNEQFF.

This chain's CDR3 is CASSQGPGLAGDTQYF. This chain links TRBV14 with TRBJ2-3; the D call of TRBD2 rests on TCRdb alone, since no DNA is present to check it. This CDR3 is 16 amino acids long. Germline CDR1 reads SGHDN; CDR2 reads FVKESK.

This sequence joins TRBV29-1 and TRBJ2-5. CDR1 is SQVTM, CDR2 ANQGSEA, per germline. The CDR3 is 11 amino acids. CDR3: CSTNWGETQYF.